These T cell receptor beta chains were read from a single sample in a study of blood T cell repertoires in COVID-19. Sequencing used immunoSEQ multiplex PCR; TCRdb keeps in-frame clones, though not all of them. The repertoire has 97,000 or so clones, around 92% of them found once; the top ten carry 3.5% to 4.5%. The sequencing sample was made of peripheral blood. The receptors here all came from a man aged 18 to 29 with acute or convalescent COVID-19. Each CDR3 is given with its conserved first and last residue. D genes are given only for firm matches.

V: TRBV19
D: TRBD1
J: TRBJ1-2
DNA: TGTGCCAGTAGTACGCCGGGACAGGGATATGGCTACACCTTC
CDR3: CASSTPGQGYGYTF

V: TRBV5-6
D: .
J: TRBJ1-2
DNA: TGTGCCAGCAGCTTATATTTAGGGGCGGAGACCTACACCTTC
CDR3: CASSLYLGAETYTF

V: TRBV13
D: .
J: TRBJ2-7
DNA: TGTGCCAGCAGCGGCCGGGACTCCCAATACGAGCAGTACTTC
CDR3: CASSGRDSQYEQYF

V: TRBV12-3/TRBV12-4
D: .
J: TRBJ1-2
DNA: TGTGCCACCCTTAGGACAGTCCATGGCTACACCTTC
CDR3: CATLRTVHGYTF

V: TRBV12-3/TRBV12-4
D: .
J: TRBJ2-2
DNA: TGTGCCAGCAGGGAAACAGGGCCCGGGGAGCTGTTTTTT
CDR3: CASRETGPGELFF

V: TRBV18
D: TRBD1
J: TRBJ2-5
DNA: TGTGCCAGCTCACCACCGATTTGGGACAGGGAGAGGGAGACCCAGTACTTC
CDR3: CASSPPIWDRERETQYF

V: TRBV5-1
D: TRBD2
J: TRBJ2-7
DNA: TGCGCCAGCAGCTTGAATTATGGCGGGAGGACGGGCTACGAGCAGTACTTC
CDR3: CASSLNYGGRTGYEQYF

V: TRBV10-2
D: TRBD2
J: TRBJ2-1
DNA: TGCGCCAGCAGTGGGCGGGAGGTCGGGTTATCGGAGCAGTTCTTC
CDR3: CASSGREVGLSEQFF

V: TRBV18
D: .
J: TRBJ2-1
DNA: TGTGCCAGCTCATCCACGCTCGGTGAGCAGTTCTTC
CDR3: CASSSTLGEQFF

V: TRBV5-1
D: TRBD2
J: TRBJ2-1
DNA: TGCGCCAGCAGCTTGATAGCGGGAGGGCCCAATGAGCAGTTCTTC
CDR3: CASSLIAGGPNEQFF

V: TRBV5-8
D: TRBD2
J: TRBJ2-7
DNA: TGTGCCAGCAGACGACTAGCGGGAGGGCCACCCTCCTACGAGCAGTACTTC
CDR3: CASRRLAGGPPSYEQYF

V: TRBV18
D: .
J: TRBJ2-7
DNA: TGTGCCAGCTCACCAGCGGCTAGCGCGTCCTACGAGCAGTACTTC
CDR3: CASSPAASASYEQYF